This TCR beta chain comes out of a study of T cell clones after liver transplantation. TCRdb keeps only in-frame clones here, not all; method: immunoSEQ multiplex PCR. The sample consists of 15,000 to 20,000 clones, 80% of them appearing once. There are 14 residues in the CDR3. The germline gives CDR1 SGHKS, CDR2 YYEKEE (reference sequence). V lost 5 bases to trimming and J lost 3 bases; unmatched junction nucleotides: 7. The starting material was CD8+ T cells from blood, obtained roughly 50 months after liver transplant. This receptor was taken from a human patient who received a liver transplant. Some T cells may trace back to the graft donor. The chain employs TRBV5-5 and TRBJ2-7, with TRBD1 matching over 8 bases. The CDR3 nucleotides read TGTGCCAGCAGTTTGACAGGGGACGACTACGAGCAGTACTTC. Its translation is CASSLTGDDYEQYF.